This entry lists 21 T cell receptor beta chains sequenced from one sample in a study of identical twins. MiXCR was run by TCRdb on the 5' RACE reads, yielding one entry per CDR3 protein. The sample shows roughly 1,500,000 distinct CDR3 sequences, roughly 35% of them seen only once. Sequencing used cord blood. These receptors all stem from a newborn girl in good health.

The chain recombines TRBV18 with TRBJ2-3; unclear D gene. V lost 3 bases and J lost 5, with 12 bases in between. The length of the CDR3 is 14 residues. Germline loops: CDR1 KGHSH, CDR2 LQKENI. Here the CDR3 DNA reads TGTGCCAGCTCACCCTATTACCCGGGAGATACGCAGTATTTT. It yields the protein CASSPYYPGDTQYF.

The CDR3 reads CSASPSGGSADTQYF. DNA of the CDR3: TGCAGTGCTAGCCCGAGCGGGGGGTCCGCAGATACGCAGTATTTT. V gene TRBV20-1 combines with J gene TRBJ2-3; 9 nucleotides agree with TRBD2. The germline CDR1 and CDR2 sequences are DFQATT and SNEGSKA (reference sequence). The CDR3 consists of 15 residues. The ends lost 3 bases at V and 4 bases at J; junction bases unmatched: 8.

The chain has TRBV27 and TRBJ1-2; weak D call: TRBD1 (6 bases). The germline CDR1 and CDR2 sequences are MNHEY and SMNVEV (reference sequence). This CDR3 is 14 amino acids long. Trimming removed 3 bases at V and 3 bases at J, with 11 bases between. The CDR3 protein is CASSFLDSHYGYTF. In DNA form, the CDR3 reads TGTGCCAGCAGTTTCTTGGACAGCCACTATGGCTACACCTTC.

The J gene is TRBJ2-3, the V gene TRBV19; unclear D gene. V lost 1 base and J 6 bases, leaving 11 bases between the germline ends. The CDR3 extends over 14 amino acids. Looked up from germline, CDR1 is LNHDA and CDR2 is SQIVND (reference sequence). The CDR3 bases are TGTGCCAGTAGTATAGGGCGGAACGGGGATACGCAGTATTTT. Its protein is CASSIGRNGDTQYF.

The table lists this clonotype with a few counts. The chain's CDR3 is CASSLEGHAWAYEQYF. The DNA of the CDR3 is TGTGCCAGCAGCTTAGAGGGGCATGCCTGGGCCTACGAGCAGTACTTC. The V gene is TRBV11-2, the J gene TRBJ2-7; the D gene is possibly TRBD1 (5 bases). The CDR3 runs 16 residues. Trimming cost V 0 bases and J 2 bases, with 14 bases left between them. Germline assignment: CDR1 SGHAT and CDR2 FQNNGV.

Only a few counts were recorded for this clonotype. The chain uses TRBV28 and TRBJ2-1; D is possibly TRBD1 (5 bases). The ends were cut back, 5 bases at V and 9 bases at J, with 20 bases in the middle. CDR1 is MDHEN, CDR2 SYDVKM, per germline. The CDR3 sequence is 15 residues long. CDR3 DNA sequence: TGTGCCAGCAGTGCAGAACAGGTTGGGGTGTCTGAGCAGTTCTTC. Protein: CASSAEQVGVSEQFF.

The rearrangement links TRBV4-1 to TRBJ2-7; D unclear. This CDR3 spans 18 amino acids. The V end lost 0 bases, the J end lost 0 bases, and 18 bases lay between the germline ends. The germline CDR1 and CDR2 sequences are MGHRA and YSYEKL. CDR3 in amino acids: CASSQDIYPGPISYEQYF. The CDR3 DNA reads TGCGCCAGCAGCCAAGATATCTATCCCGGGCCTATCTCCTACGAGCAGTACTTC.

Only a few counts were recorded for this clonotype. The chain joins TRBV4-2 to TRBJ2-1; D is ambiguous. The CDR3 totals 15 residues. The ends were cut back, 0 bases at V and 4 bases at J, with 10 bases in the middle. Per the germline V gene, CDR1 is LGHNA and CDR2 is YNFKEQ. CDR3 sequence reads: CASSQEMRHYNEQFF. CDR3 nucleotides: TGTGCCAGCAGCCAAGAAATGAGGCATTACAATGAGCAGTTCTTC.

This clonotype has ten or more counts. This chain's CDR3 is CASSQGIPATRSTQYF. CDR3 bases: TGTGCCAGCAGCCAAGGGATTCCGGCGACTAGGAGTACCCAGTACTTC. The chain recombines TRBV3-1 with TRBJ2-5; possibly TRBD2 for D (6 bases). CDR1 is LGHDT and CDR2 is YNNKEL in the germline V gene (reference sequence). This CDR3 region has 16 residues. The V and J ends lost 1 base and 8 bases respectively, with 20 bases between them.

V gene TRBV29-1 combines with J gene TRBJ2-1, with 16 bases that match TRBD2. The J call may be wrong; the DNA end is better matched by TRBJ2-7. The germline CDR1 and CDR2 sequences are SQVTM and ANQGSEA. There are 16 residues in the CDR3. DNA of the CDR3: TGCAGCGTTGAAGGGGGACTAGCGGGAGGGCGGAATGAGCAGTACTTC. The encoded protein is CSVEGGLAGGRNEQYF.

CDR3 nucleotides: TGCGCCAGCAGCCAGTCCCAAGAGACCCAGTTCTTC. This sequence encodes CASSQSQETQFF. The chain recombines TRBV5-1 with TRBJ2-5; D uncertain. The DNA matches TRBJ2-1 better at its end, which makes the J call doubtful. Germline-derived CDR1 and CDR2 are SGHRS and YFSETQ. The CDR3 is made up of 12 amino acids.

The chain links TRBV11-2 to TRBJ2-3, with 8 bases identical to TRBD2. Germline CDR1 is SGHAT and CDR2 is FQNNGV. V lost 4 bases to trimming and J lost 3 bases; unmatched junction nucleotides: 12. The CDR3 spans 17 residues. CDR3 residues: CASSSLGLAGRTDTQYF. CDR3 nucleotides: TGTGCCAGCAGCTCTCTGGGGCTAGCGGGCCGAACAGATACGCAGTATTTT.

This clonotype was counted only a few times. This sequence joins TRBV3-1 and TRBJ2-7, with 7 bases fitting TRBD1. This CDR3 comprises 13 residues. Trimming cost V 0 bases and J 6 bases; bases outside gene matches: 2. Germline CDR1 and CDR2: LGHDT and YNNKEL (reference sequence). CDR3 bases: TGTGCCAGCAGCCAAGAAGAGGGGGCCGAGCAGTACTTC. It codes for CASSQEEGAEQYF.

V gene TRBV4-2 combines with J gene TRBJ2-1, with TRBD1 as a possible D gene (6 bases). This CDR3 comprises 19 residues. Trimming left V 4 bases short and J 4 bases short, with 26 bases between. Germline V CDR1 and CDR2: LGHNA, YNFKEQ. CDR3 sequence: CASSPLYKSNRDLYNEQFF. The CDR3 bases are TGTGCCAGCAGCCCTCTATACAAGAGTAACAGGGACCTTTACAATGAGCAGTTCTTC.

The chain couples TRBV30 to TRBJ2-5; 9 bases fit TRBD2. J lost 11 bases, V lost 5 bases, and 15 bases had no gene match. The CDR3 covers 14 residues. In germline, CDR1 is GTSNPN, CDR2 SVGIG (reference sequence). The CDR3 loop is CAWGGGAVSNEQYF. DNA for the CDR3: TGTGCCTGGGGCGGGGGGGCCGTCAGCAATGAGCAGTACTTC.

This clonotype is a singleton in its sample. V and J are TRBV5-1 and TRBJ2-1, with a possible D match to TRBD2 (5 bases). The J call may be in error: the DNA end matches TRBJ2-7 better. Germline V gene lookup returns CDR1 SGHRS and CDR2 YFSETQ. The CDR3 is 13 amino acids. For the CDR3, the DNA is TGCGCCAGCAAGCTTTGGGCGGGCAATGAGCAGTACTTC. Protein sequence: CASKLWAGNEQYF.

This chain links TRBV24-1 with TRBJ2-1; D is ambiguous. The CDR3 is 14 residues long. Germline assignment: CDR1 KGHDR and CDR2 SFDVKD. Trimming stripped 3 bases from V and 4 bases from J, with 9 bases between. The CDR3 nucleotides read TGTGCCACCAGTGATCCCGGACCGTACAATGAGCAGTTCTTC. This sequence encodes CATSDPGPYNEQFF.

CDR3 DNA sequence: TGTGCCAGCAGCTCCCGCGGACTAGCGGCTGGGGATACGCAGTATTTT. As protein: CASSSRGLAAGDTQYF. V is TRBV7-9 and J is TRBJ2-3; the match to TRBD2 covers 10 bases. CDR3 length equals 16 residues. With V trimmed by 4 bases and J by 6 bases, 10 bases remained unmatched. From germline, CDR1 is SEHNR and CDR2 FQNEAQ (reference sequence).

The rearrangement links TRBV19 to TRBJ2-3; no definite D call. The germline V gene encodes CDR1 LNHDA and CDR2 SQIVND (reference sequence). The CDR3 is 14 amino acids. The germline V and J ends were trimmed by 3 bases and 4 bases, with 11 bases remaining between them. CDR3 sequence reads: CASSILGVPDTQYF. The CDR3 DNA sequence: TGTGCCAGTAGTATTCTTGGCGTCCCAGATACGCAGTATTTT.

The V and J genes are TRBV6-1 and TRBJ1-4, with 9 positions matching TRBD1. Unmatched junction bases numbered 9, after V lost 7 bases and J lost 0 bases. CDR1 is MNHNS and CDR2 is SASEGT in the germline V gene. The CDR3 consists of 17 residues. The CDR3 region is CASMYRGRGATNEKLFF. The CDR3 DNA follows: TGTGCCAGCATGTACAGGGGGCGCGGGGCAACTAATGAAAAACTGTTTTTT.

This clonotype was seen a few times. This chain connects TRBV28 to TRBJ1-5, with D possibly being TRBD1 (5 bases). Germline CDR1 reads MDHEN; CDR2 reads SYDVKM. The CDR3 consists of 13 residues. V was shortened by 6 bases and J by 3 bases, with 9 bases between the two germline ends. The CDR3 reads CASRTTVNQPQHF. CDR3 nucleotides: TGTGCCAGCAGGACGACAGTCAATCAGCCCCAGCATTTT.